These T cell receptor beta chains were read from a single sample in a study of blood T cell repertoires in COVID-19. Here immunoSEQ multiplex PCR was the method, and the copy in TCRdb shows in-frame clones only, minus some. The data contain 260,000 or so clones, around 90% of them singletons. What was sequenced was peripheral blood. The source is a man younger than 35 with active or convalescent COVID-19. The CDR3 runs from the conserved cysteine through the conserved F or W. Part of the rows lack a size; the others show once, few, many or a class for expanded clones.

j_call: TRBJ1-1; clone_size: -; cdr3_length: 14; v_call: TRBV5-6; cdr3_aa: CASSQLSRGTEAFF
j_call: TRBJ1-3; clone_size: -; cdr3_length: 15; v_call: TRBV9; cdr3_aa: CASSVDEGAGNTIYF
j_call: TRBJ1-2; clone_size: once; cdr3_length: 14; v_call: TRBV25-1; cdr3_aa: CASSDRITGEGYTF
j_call: TRBJ1-4; clone_size: medium-sized; cdr3_length: 12; v_call: TRBV13; cdr3_aa: CASNRGNEKLFF
j_call: TRBJ1-2; clone_size: -; cdr3_length: 11; v_call: TRBV20-1; cdr3_aa: CSAWDRDSYTF
j_call: TRBJ2-7; clone_size: -; cdr3_length: 14; v_call: TRBV5-1; cdr3_aa: CASSLTGDSYEQYF
j_call: TRBJ1-1; clone_size: -; cdr3_length: 11; v_call: TRBV6-5; cdr3_aa: CASRRESQAFF
j_call: TRBJ1-2; clone_size: -; cdr3_length: 14; v_call: TRBV7-5; cdr3_aa: CARSWDMSNYGYTF
j_call: TRBJ1-3; clone_size: -; cdr3_length: 15; v_call: TRBV11-2; cdr3_aa: CASSLEGGSGNTIYF
j_call: TRBJ1-2; clone_size: -; cdr3_length: 13; v_call: TRBV20-1; cdr3_aa: CSASISGRGGYTF
j_call: TRBJ2-1; clone_size: -; cdr3_length: 14; v_call: TRBV27; cdr3_aa: CASSFTGIHNEQFF
j_call: TRBJ1-5; clone_size: -; cdr3_length: 13; v_call: TRBV12-5; cdr3_aa: CASGLAGLQPQHF
j_call: TRBJ2-2; clone_size: -; cdr3_length: 15; v_call: TRBV25-1; cdr3_aa: CASSVSGGYTGELFF
j_call: TRBJ2-5; clone_size: -; cdr3_length: 13; v_call: TRBV5-6; cdr3_aa: CASLGQGKETQYF
j_call: TRBJ1-3; clone_size: -; cdr3_length: 15; v_call: TRBV28; cdr3_aa: CASSPMTGRGNTIYF
j_call: TRBJ1-4; clone_size: once; cdr3_length: 16; v_call: TRBV5-1; cdr3_aa: CASSSSEGWRDEKLFF
j_call: TRBJ1-5; clone_size: -; cdr3_length: 11; v_call: TRBV6-1; cdr3_aa: CASGPGQPQHF
j_call: TRBJ2-2; clone_size: few; cdr3_length: 14; v_call: TRBV6-4; cdr3_aa: CASSDRDNTGELFF
j_call: TRBJ1-2; clone_size: -; cdr3_length: 15; v_call: TRBV7-2; cdr3_aa: CASSLARTGVYGYTF
j_call: TRBJ1-1; clone_size: -; cdr3_length: 15; v_call: TRBV3-1/TRBV3-2; cdr3_aa: CASENRGLGNTEAFF
j_call: TRBJ2-3; clone_size: -; cdr3_length: 15; v_call: TRBV7-3; cdr3_aa: CASSLTGGLTDTQYF
j_call: TRBJ1-2; clone_size: -; cdr3_length: 13; v_call: TRBV6-4; cdr3_aa: CASSVGANYGYTF
j_call: TRBJ2-7; clone_size: -; cdr3_length: 15; v_call: TRBV5-1; cdr3_aa: CASSLGLAGGNEQYF
j_call: TRBJ1-2; clone_size: -; cdr3_length: 13; v_call: TRBV11-2; cdr3_aa: CASSLIQDYGYTF
j_call: TRBJ1-2; clone_size: -; cdr3_length: 16; v_call: TRBV7-8; cdr3_aa: CASSTTYAGTVSGYTF
j_call: TRBJ2-1; clone_size: medium-sized; cdr3_length: 14; v_call: TRBV6-5; cdr3_aa: CASFSGGPYNEQFF
j_call: TRBJ1-3; clone_size: -; cdr3_length: 16; v_call: TRBV7-6; cdr3_aa: CASSLVSRGSGNTIYF
j_call: TRBJ1-3; clone_size: -; cdr3_length: 15; v_call: TRBV4-1; cdr3_aa: CASSHQRQGGNTIYF
j_call: TRBJ2-5; clone_size: -; cdr3_length: 15; v_call: TRBV19; cdr3_aa: CASSISGGSRETQYF
j_call: TRBJ2-3; clone_size: -; cdr3_length: 15; v_call: TRBV5-1; cdr3_aa: CASSSGTGWADTQYF
j_call: TRBJ1-1; clone_size: -; cdr3_length: 11; v_call: TRBV12-5; cdr3_aa: CASGWGDEAFF
j_call: TRBJ1-2; clone_size: -; cdr3_length: 13; v_call: TRBV6-5; cdr3_aa: CASSLQGTYGYTF
j_call: TRBJ2-5; clone_size: -; cdr3_length: 14; v_call: TRBV9; cdr3_aa: CASTPGGREETQYF
j_call: TRBJ1-6; clone_size: -; cdr3_length: 13; v_call: TRBV28; cdr3_aa: CASISRWNSPLHF
j_call: TRBJ1-4; clone_size: -; cdr3_length: 15; v_call: TRBV5-8; cdr3_aa: CASSPGGQGGEKLFF
j_call: TRBJ2-1; clone_size: -; cdr3_length: 21; v_call: TRBV6-2/TRBV6-3; cdr3_aa: CASSYLDPGQGSQSSYNEQFF
j_call: TRBJ1-5; clone_size: -; cdr3_length: 16; v_call: TRBV6-2/TRBV6-3; cdr3_aa: CASSSLTGRGNQPQHF
j_call: TRBJ1-5; clone_size: once; cdr3_length: 18; v_call: TRBV15; cdr3_aa: CATSRGDRTEGINQPQHF
j_call: TRBJ2-7; clone_size: -; cdr3_length: 13; v_call: TRBV28; cdr3_aa: CATRGQGFDEQYF
j_call: TRBJ2-1; clone_size: -; cdr3_length: 14; v_call: TRBV18; cdr3_aa: CASSHRGLSNEQFF
j_call: TRBJ1-2; clone_size: -; cdr3_length: 14; v_call: TRBV7-2; cdr3_aa: CASSPRRGSYGYTF
j_call: TRBJ2-3; clone_size: -; cdr3_length: 16; v_call: TRBV9; cdr3_aa: CASSVAGATSTDTQYF
j_call: TRBJ1-1; clone_size: -; cdr3_length: 18; v_call: TRBV24-1; cdr3_aa: CATSDFGITGQGRTEAFF
j_call: TRBJ1-2; clone_size: once; cdr3_length: 15; v_call: TRBV6-5; cdr3_aa: CASSKWTGANYGYIF
j_call: TRBJ1-5; clone_size: -; cdr3_length: 14; v_call: TRBV7-2; cdr3_aa: CASSLAGVKQPQHF
j_call: TRBJ2-1; clone_size: -; cdr3_length: 14; v_call: TRBV12-5; cdr3_aa: CASGLFRGGNEQFF
j_call: TRBJ2-1; clone_size: -; cdr3_length: 16; v_call: TRBV24-1; cdr3_aa: CATSDAGQGTYNEQFF
j_call: TRBJ1-2; clone_size: -; cdr3_length: 14; v_call: TRBV6-4; cdr3_aa: CATSRDSESYGYTF
j_call: TRBJ1-6; clone_size: -; cdr3_length: 16; v_call: TRBV2; cdr3_aa: CASSDPGQLYNSPLHF
j_call: TRBJ2-2; clone_size: once; cdr3_length: 15; v_call: TRBV11-2; cdr3_aa: CASSLVGGATGELFF
j_call: TRBJ2-3; clone_size: -; cdr3_length: 16; v_call: TRBV5-8; cdr3_aa: CASSPRTLRATDTQYF
j_call: TRBJ2-7; clone_size: -; cdr3_length: 12; v_call: TRBV29-1; cdr3_aa: CSVEGQTYEQYF
j_call: TRBJ2-3; clone_size: -; cdr3_length: 14; v_call: TRBV5-4; cdr3_aa: CASSQGQVDYTQYF
j_call: TRBJ1-2; clone_size: few; cdr3_length: 13; v_call: TRBV25-1; cdr3_aa: CASSTSGVHGYTF
j_call: TRBJ2-7; clone_size: -; cdr3_length: 15; v_call: TRBV5-6; cdr3_aa: CASSLAERGSYEQYF